A selection of T cell receptor beta chains follows, all from one sample in a study of T-cell memory formation after mild COVID-19. TCRdb called the 5' RACE reads again in MiXCR, with one record for every CDR3 protein. This table holds roughly 400,000 distinct CDR3 sequences, about 16% found once. Sequencing input: PBMCs or a T cell subset sorted from them (not recorded which). These receptors all stem from a man in his late teens or twenties who had mild COVID-19 (a few samples of this study predate the infection). Cell type and time point are not known. Both conserved end residues are part of each CDR3. Each record gives: J gene, V gene, D gene, clone size, CDR3 DNA, CDR3 protein. The D gene is left open where the match is weak. Clone size, where shown, is once, few, many, or a class for clones that have expanded.

>TRBJ1-1|TRBV28|TRBD1|few
TGTGCCAGCAGCTTGCTACATACAGGGGACACTGAAGCTTTCTTT
CASSLLHTGDTEAFF
>TRBJ2-3|TRBV29-1|TRBD2|few
TGCAGCGTCGACCTGATAGCGGGTGTTCAGTATTTT
CSVDLIAGVQYF
>TRBJ2-3|TRBV12-3/TRBV12-4|-|-
TGTGCCAGCAGGGTAGGGGGGGCAGGTGATACGCAGTATTTT
CASRVGGAGDTQYF
>TRBJ2-3|TRBV6-4|TRBD2|many
TGTGCCAGCAGTGCTAGCGGGGGGGATTCCACAGATACGCAGTATTTT
CASSASGGDSTDTQYF
>TRBJ2-1|TRBV5-1|TRBD2|many
TGCGCCAGCAGCCGGCAAACTAGCGGGGGGGCAGATGAGCAGTTCTTC
CASSRQTSGGADEQFF
>TRBJ1-5|TRBV6-2/TRBV6-3|-|few
TGTGCCAGCGGCCAGAGTTTTAGCAATCAGCCCCAGCATTTT
CASGQSFSNQPQHF
>TRBJ2-1|TRBV7-2|-|-
TGTGCCAGCAGCATCGAGCGGTGGACGACCTACAATGAGCAGTTCTTC
CASSIERWTTYNEQFF
>TRBJ2-2|TRBV7-8|-|few
TGTGCCAGCAGCCGGGTAGGGCTAGCCGGCACCGGGGAGCTGTTTTTT
CASSRVGLAGTGELFF
>TRBJ2-1|TRBV7-2|TRBD2|-
TGTGCCAGCAGCTCCCGGGTAGCGGGCCACAATGAGCAGTTCTTC
CASSSRVAGHNEQFF
>TRBJ2-7|TRBV27|-|many
TGTGCCAGCAGCCCTGACAGGAGAAGCTACGAGCAGTACTTC
CASSPDRRSYEQYF
>TRBJ1-5|TRBV7-9|-|-
TGTGCCAGCAGCCCCTTCGGGGACGGTCAGCCCCAGCATTTT
CASSPFGDGQPQHF
>TRBJ1-5|TRBV19|-|-
TGTGCCAGTAACCTAAGGGGACGCAATCAGCCCCAGCATTTT
CASNLRGRNQPQHF
>TRBJ2-3|TRBV6-5|-|-
TGTGCCAGCAGTTACTCGAGGCCCCTAAACAAGGATACGCAGTATTTT
CASSYSRPLNKDTQYF
>TRBJ1-2|TRBV9|TRBD1|-
TGTGCCAGCAGCGTAGTGGCCGGGACAGGGGGCTATGGCTACACCTTC
CASSVVAGTGGYGYTF
>TRBJ1-4|TRBV7-2|TRBD1|-
TGTGCCAGCAGCTTCTCTGGGGACAGGGAAGCACTGTTTTTT
CASSFSGDREALFF
>TRBJ2-5|TRBV5-1|TRBD1|few
TGCGCCAGCTCCACGACAGGGGCGAGAGAGACCCAGTACTTC
CASSTTGARETQYF
>TRBJ2-5|TRBV7-2|TRBD1|many
TGTGCCAGCACCACATGGACAGGCCAAGAGACCCAGTACTTC
CASTTWTGQETQYF
>TRBJ2-5|TRBV5-4|-|few
TGTGCCAGCAGCTTGGCAGGGGACGAGACCCAGTACTTC
CASSLAGDETQYF
>TRBJ2-4|TRBV7-9|-|few
TGTGCCAGCAGCTTAGATGCCGCCAAAAACATTCAGTACTTC
CASSLDAAKNIQYF
>TRBJ2-7|TRBV6-5|-|-
TGTGCCAGCAGTACTACGTCCAGCTCCTACGAGCAGTACTTC
CASSTTSSSYEQYF